This TCR beta chain was documented in a study of beta chain features in type 1 diabetes. Study-level points and caveats: Type 1 diabetes patients had fewer VDJ junction insertions and more deletions. With patients and controls alike, PCR might favor shorter templates to an equal degree. In these data, an HLA type influence on TCRB rearrangement remained unresolved.

This clone was seen a handful of times. The antigen is not known. Reverse transcription of all isolated RNA meant that expressed TCRB transcripts were sequenced. The assay was immunoSEQ multiplex PCR, and TCRdb's table has in-frame clones only and misses some. The sample lists hundreds of thousands of clones, over 9.5% occurring once. The receptor's source is a man between 18 and 29 years old in good health. Material for sequencing was naive CD4+ T cells from blood.

The CDR3 DNA reads as TGTGCCACCAGCTCTGACTTGAACACTGAAGCTTTCTTT. Translated: CATSSDLNTEAFF. The chain carries TRBV15 and TRBJ1-1; D unclear. CDR3 length: 13 amino acids. The germline V and J ends were trimmed by 5 bases and 0 bases, with 7 bases remaining between them. The germline V gene encodes CDR1 LNHNV and CDR2 YYDKDF (reference sequence).